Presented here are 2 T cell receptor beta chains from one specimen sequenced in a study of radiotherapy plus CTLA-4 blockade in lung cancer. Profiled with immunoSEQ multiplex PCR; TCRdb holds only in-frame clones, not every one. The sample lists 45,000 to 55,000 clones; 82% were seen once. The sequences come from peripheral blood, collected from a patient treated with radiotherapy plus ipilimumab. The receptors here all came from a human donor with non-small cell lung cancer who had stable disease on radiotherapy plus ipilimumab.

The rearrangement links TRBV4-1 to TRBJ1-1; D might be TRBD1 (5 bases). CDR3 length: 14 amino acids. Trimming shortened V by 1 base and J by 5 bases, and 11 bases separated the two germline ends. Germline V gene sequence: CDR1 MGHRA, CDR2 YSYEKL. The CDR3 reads CASSQALGGTEAFF. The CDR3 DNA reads TGCGCCAGCAGCCAAGCCTTGGGGGGGACTGAAGCTTTCTTT.

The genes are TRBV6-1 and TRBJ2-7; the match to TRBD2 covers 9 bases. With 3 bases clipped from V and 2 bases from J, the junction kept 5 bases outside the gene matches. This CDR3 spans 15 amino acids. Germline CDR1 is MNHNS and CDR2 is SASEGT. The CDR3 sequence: CASSDRREGTYEQYF. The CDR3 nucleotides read TGTGCCAGCAGTGATAGGCGGGAGGGTACCTACGAGCAGTACTTC.